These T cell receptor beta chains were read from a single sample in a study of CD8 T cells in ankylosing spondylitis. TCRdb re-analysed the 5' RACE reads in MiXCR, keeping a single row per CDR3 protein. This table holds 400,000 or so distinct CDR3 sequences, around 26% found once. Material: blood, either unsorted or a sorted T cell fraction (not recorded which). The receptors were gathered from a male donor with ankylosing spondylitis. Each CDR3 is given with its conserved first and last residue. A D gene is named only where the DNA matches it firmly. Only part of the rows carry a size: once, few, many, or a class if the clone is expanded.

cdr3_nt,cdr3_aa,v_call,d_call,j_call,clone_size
TGTGCCATCAGGAGACAGGGGGCGAATGAGCAGTTCTTC,CAIRRQGANEQFF,TRBV10-3,TRBD1,TRBJ2-1,.
TGTGCCAGCAGCCGCACGAACACTGAAGCTTTCTTT,CASSRTNTEAFF,TRBV12-3/TRBV12-4,.,TRBJ1-1,many
TGTGCCAGCAGAAGAGCGGGAGGCACCGGGGAGCTGTTTTTT,CASRRAGGTGELFF,TRBV12-3/TRBV12-4,TRBD2,TRBJ2-2,.
TGCAGTGCTAGAGTAGTAGGTGAGCAGTTCTTC,CSARVVGEQFF,TRBV20-1,.,TRBJ2-1,few
TGTGCCAGCAGCTTGGCCTTCGATACGCAGTATTTT,CASSLAFDTQYF,TRBV5-6,.,TRBJ2-3,.
TGCGCCAGCAGCCAAGGGACAGGGGCTAACTATGGCTACACCTTC,CASSQGTGANYGYTF,TRBV4-1,TRBD1,TRBJ1-2,.
TGTGCCACCAGTGATAGCTCTGGGGCCAACGTCCTGACTTTC,CATSDSSGANVLTF,TRBV24-1,.,TRBJ2-6,.
TGTGCCAGCAGCGATCCCCTAAGGACTAGCGCCGCTCTTGGGGATGAGCAGTTCTTC,CASSDPLRTSAALGDEQFF,TRBV11-1,TRBD2,TRBJ2-1,.
TGCGCCAGCAGCTTGGTGGACAGACGAGAGGATGAGCAGTTCTTC,CASSLVDRREDEQFF,TRBV5-1,.,TRBJ2-1,.
TGTGCCAGCAGCCGCCGGGACGACACCGGGGAGCTGTTTTTT,CASSRRDDTGELFF,TRBV7-8,.,TRBJ2-2,.
TGTGCCAGCAGCTTCTCCCTCGGCGGGACCAATGAGCAGTTCTTC,CASSFSLGGTNEQFF,TRBV5-4,.,TRBJ2-1,.
TGCAGCGTTACCCAAGGGGGCCAAGAGACCCAGTACTTC,CSVTQGGQETQYF,TRBV29-1,.,TRBJ2-5,.
TGCAGTGCTAGAGATCGCCGACAGGGGTTGAATCAGCCCCAGCATTTT,CSARDRRQGLNQPQHF,TRBV20-1,TRBD1,TRBJ1-5,.
TGTGCCACCAGTGAGACTCACCCTCGCACAGATACGCAGTATTTT,CATSETHPRTDTQYF,TRBV24-1,.,TRBJ2-3,.
TGTGCCATCAGCCTTGGGACTAACAACAATGAGCAGTTCTTC,CAISLGTNNNEQFF,TRBV5-4,TRBD2,TRBJ2-1,.
TGCAGTGCTAGAGACCCTCTACTAGCGGCAACCCACAATGAGCAGTTCTTC,CSARDPLLAATHNEQFF,TRBV20-1,TRBD2,TRBJ2-1,.
TGTGCCACCAGCGGACAGGGAGGGACTAGCGTATACAATGAGCAGTTCTTC,CATSGQGGTSVYNEQFF,TRBV24-1,TRBD2,TRBJ2-1,few
TGCGCCAGCAGTAAGGAAATCTCTGGAAACACCATATATTTT,CASSKEISGNTIYF,TRBV10-1,.,TRBJ1-3,.
TGTGCCAGCAGTAACCGGGACGGAAACACTGAAGCTTTCTTT,CASSNRDGNTEAFF,TRBV12-3/TRBV12-4,.,TRBJ1-1,few
TGTGCCATCAGTCTGGGCTCGGGAGTAGTCAGCTCTGGGGCCAACGTCCTGACTTTC,CAISLGSGVVSSGANVLTF,TRBV10-3,.,TRBJ2-6,few
TGCAGTGCTAGACCTTCGACTAGCGTCCAAGAGACCCAGTACTTC,CSARPSTSVQETQYF,TRBV20-1,TRBD2,TRBJ2-5,.
TGTGCCTGGAGTCCCGGAGGGAGGGAGCTGTTTTTT,CAWSPGGRELFF,TRBV30,.,TRBJ2-2,.
TGTGCCAGCAGCGAGGAGGGGAGCTCCTACAATGAGCAGTTCTTC,CASSEEGSSYNEQFF,TRBV9,.,TRBJ2-1,.
TGTGCCACCAGTGATTTTGGGGTGGCCACGCAGTATTTT,CATSDFGVATQYF,TRBV24-1,.,TRBJ2-3,few
TGCAGTGCAAAGGATGCGGGTACAGATACGCAGTATTTT,CSAKDAGTDTQYF,TRBV20-1,.,TRBJ2-3,.
TGCGCCAGCAGCTTTCTGTACGGGACAGGGCCGAACACCGGGGAGCTGTTTTTT,CASSFLYGTGPNTGELFF,TRBV5-1,TRBD1,TRBJ2-2,few
TGTGCCATCAGTGAGTCCGTTCTGGGACAAACTAGCCAAGAGACCCAGTACTTC,CAISESVLGQTSQETQYF,TRBV10-3,.,TRBJ2-5,few
TGTGCCAGTCAAGGCAGGGGGCTTGGCACCGGGGAGCTGTTTTTT,CASQGRGLGTGELFF,TRBV27,TRBD1,TRBJ2-2,.
TGTGCCAGCAGCGGTACCAGGGATTCAGGAAACACCATATATTTT,CASSGTRDSGNTIYF,TRBV3-1,.,TRBJ1-3,.
TGTGCCAGCAGTGGGGGGGGTTATCAGCCCCAGCATTTT,CASSGGGYQPQHF,TRBV2,.,TRBJ1-5,.
TGCAGTGGGGACAGGGTTAACTATGGCTACACCTTC,CSGDRVNYGYTF,TRBV20-1,TRBD1,TRBJ1-2,.
TGTGCCAGCAGTTTAAGCGACGGAAACACTGAAGCTTTCTTT,CASSLSDGNTEAFF,TRBV12-3/TRBV12-4,.,TRBJ1-1,.
TGCGCCAGCAGTGATCCGGGGAGGCCTAACCTCTACACAAGCTCCTACAATGAGCAGTTCTTC,CASSDPGRPNLYTSSYNEQFF,TRBV10-2,.,TRBJ2-1,few
TGTGCCAGCAGCCAAGATTTCTCGCCGGGGATGGCGGGGGTATACAATGAGCAGTTCTTC,CASSQDFSPGMAGVYNEQFF,TRBV4-2,TRBD2,TRBJ2-1,few
TGTGCCAGCAGCGACCGGGCCTCCCAAGAGACCCAGTACTTC,CASSDRASQETQYF,TRBV2,.,TRBJ2-5,.
TGCAGCGTTGCAGGGAACCTTGAAGCTTTCTTT,CSVAGNLEAFF,TRBV29-1,.,TRBJ1-1,few
TGTGCCAGCAGCCAAGGCCTGACTAGCGAGGCGTACGAGCAGTACTTC,CASSQGLTSEAYEQYF,TRBV4-2,TRBD2,TRBJ2-7,.
TGCAGTGCTAGAGATCGGAGTAGCGGGAGCATCAATAATGAGCAGTTCTTC,CSARDRSSGSINNEQFF,TRBV20-1,TRBD2,TRBJ2-1,.
TGCGCCAGCAGCTCGATGACAGGGGGGCAAGAGACCCAGTACTTC,CASSSMTGGQETQYF,TRBV5-1,TRBD1,TRBJ2-5,few
TGTGCCTGGAGTGTACACGGCAGTGGCTACACCTTC,CAWSVHGSGYTF,TRBV30,.,TRBJ1-2,few
TGCAGTGCTAGAGAGGGCCACGATACGCAGTATTTT,CSAREGHDTQYF,TRBV20-1,.,TRBJ2-3,.
TGTGCCATCAGTGGTACGAGCCCCGGACTAGCTGTCACAGATACGCAGTATTTT,CAISGTSPGLAVTDTQYF,TRBV10-3,TRBD2,TRBJ2-3,few
TGTGCCAGCAGTCCACGGACTAGCGGGAGACGCGGGGAGCTGTTTTTT,CASSPRTSGRRGELFF,TRBV27,TRBD2,TRBJ2-2,.
TGTGCCAGCAGCCCGCACGCGGCGGATCGCTCCTACAATGAGCAGTTCTTC,CASSPHAADRSYNEQFF,TRBV4-2,.,TRBJ2-1,.
TGCAGTGCTAGAGACAGACAGGTATTTGGTGAAGCTTTCTTT,CSARDRQVFGEAFF,TRBV20-1,.,TRBJ1-1,.
TGCAGTGCGTCGAAGGCTCAAAGAGGAGCTGAGCAGTTCTTC,CSASKAQRGAEQFF,TRBV20-1,.,TRBJ2-1,.
TGTGCCAGCAGCGTGCGAGGGAGCGACACATCCACAGATACGCAGTATTTT,CASSVRGSDTSTDTQYF,TRBV9,.,TRBJ2-3,once
TGTGCCAGCAGCCCGTGGGGGGGCACTGAAGCTTTCTTT,CASSPWGGTEAFF,TRBV7-9,.,TRBJ1-1,.
TGCGCCAGCAGCTTGCAGGGTCGGGCCAATTTGCCCAATGAGCAGTTCTTC,CASSLQGRANLPNEQFF,TRBV4-1,.,TRBJ2-1,.